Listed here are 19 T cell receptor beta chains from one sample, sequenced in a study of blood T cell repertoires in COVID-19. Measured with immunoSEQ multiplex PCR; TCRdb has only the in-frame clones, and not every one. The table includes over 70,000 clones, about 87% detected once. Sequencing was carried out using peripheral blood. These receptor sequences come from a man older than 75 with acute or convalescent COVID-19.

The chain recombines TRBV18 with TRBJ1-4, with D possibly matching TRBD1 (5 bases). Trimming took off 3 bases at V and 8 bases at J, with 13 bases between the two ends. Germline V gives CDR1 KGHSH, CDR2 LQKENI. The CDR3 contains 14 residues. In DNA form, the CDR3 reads TGTGCCAGCTCACCCCAACCGGAGGGGGAAAAACTGTTTTTT. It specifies CASSPQPEGEKLFF.

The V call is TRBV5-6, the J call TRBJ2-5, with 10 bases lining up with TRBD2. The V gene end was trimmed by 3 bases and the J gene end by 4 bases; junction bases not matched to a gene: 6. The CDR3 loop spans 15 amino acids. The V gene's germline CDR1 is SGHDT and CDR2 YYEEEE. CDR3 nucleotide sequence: TGTGCCAGCAGCTCCCTAGCGGGAGAGAGAGAGACCCAGTACTTC. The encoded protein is CASSSLAGERETQYF.

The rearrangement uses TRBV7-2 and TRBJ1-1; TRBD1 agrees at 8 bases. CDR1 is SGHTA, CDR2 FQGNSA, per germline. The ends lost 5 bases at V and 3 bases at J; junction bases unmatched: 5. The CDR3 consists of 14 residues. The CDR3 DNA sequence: TGTGCCAGCAGCCAAAGGACAGGGTACACTGAAGCTTTCTTT. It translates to CASSQRTGYTEAFF.

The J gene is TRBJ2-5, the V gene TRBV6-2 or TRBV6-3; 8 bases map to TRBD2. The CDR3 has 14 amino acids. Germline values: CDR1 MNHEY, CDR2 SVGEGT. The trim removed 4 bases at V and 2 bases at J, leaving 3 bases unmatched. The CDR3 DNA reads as TGTGCCAGCAGTTTAACTAGCGGTCAAGAGACCCAGTACTTC. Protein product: CASSLTSGQETQYF.

DNA for the CDR3: TGTGCCAGCAGCTTAGCTACCTACGAGCAGTACTTC. It codes for CASSLATYEQYF. This chain connects TRBV7-9 to TRBJ2-7; D is unclear. This CDR3 comprises 12 residues. The V gene lost 0 bases and the J gene lost 2 bases, with 2 bases spanning the gap. Germline-derived CDR1 and CDR2 are SEHNR and FQNEAQ (reference sequence).

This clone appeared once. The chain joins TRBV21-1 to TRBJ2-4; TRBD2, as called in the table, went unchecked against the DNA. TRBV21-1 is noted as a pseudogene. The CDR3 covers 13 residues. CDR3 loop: CASSKCGDFIQYF. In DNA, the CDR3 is TGTGCCAGCAGCAAATGCGGGGATTTCATTCAGTACTTC.

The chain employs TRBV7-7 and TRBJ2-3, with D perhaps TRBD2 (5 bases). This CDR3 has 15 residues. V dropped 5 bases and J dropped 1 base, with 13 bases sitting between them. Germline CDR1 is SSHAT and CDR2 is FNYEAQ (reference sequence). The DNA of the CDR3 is TGTGCCAGCAGCCCTGACTACTACCGCACAGATACGCAGTATTTT. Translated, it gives CASSPDYYRTDTQYF. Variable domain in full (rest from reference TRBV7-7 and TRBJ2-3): GAGVSQSPRYKVTKRGQDVTLRCDPISSHATLYWYQQALGQGPEFLTYFNYEAQPDKSGLPSDRFSAERPEGSISTLTIQRTEQRDSAMYRCASSPDYYRTDTQYFGPGTRLTVL.

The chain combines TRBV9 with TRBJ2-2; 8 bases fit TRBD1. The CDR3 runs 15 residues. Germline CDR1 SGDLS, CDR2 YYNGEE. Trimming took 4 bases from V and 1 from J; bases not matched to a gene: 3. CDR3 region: CASSRTGKNTGELFF. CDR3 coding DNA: TGTGCCAGCAGCCGGACAGGGAAGAACACCGGGGAGCTGTTTTTT.

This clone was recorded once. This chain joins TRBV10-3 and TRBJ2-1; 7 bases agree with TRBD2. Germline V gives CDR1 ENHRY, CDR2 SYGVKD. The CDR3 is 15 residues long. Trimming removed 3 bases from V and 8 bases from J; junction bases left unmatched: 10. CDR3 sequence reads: CAISESGAAGDEQFF. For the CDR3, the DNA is TGTGCCATCAGTGAAAGCGGGGCAGCTGGCGATGAGCAGTTCTTC.

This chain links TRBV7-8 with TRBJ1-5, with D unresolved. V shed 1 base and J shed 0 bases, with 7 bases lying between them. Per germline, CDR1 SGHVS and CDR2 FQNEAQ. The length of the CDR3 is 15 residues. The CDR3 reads CASSLGSYSNQPQHF. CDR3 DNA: TGTGCCAGCAGCTTAGGGAGTTATAGCAATCAGCCCCAGCATTTT.

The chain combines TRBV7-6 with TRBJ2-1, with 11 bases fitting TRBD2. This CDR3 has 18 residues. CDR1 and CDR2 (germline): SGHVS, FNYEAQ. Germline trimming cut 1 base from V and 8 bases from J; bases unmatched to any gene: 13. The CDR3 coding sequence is TGTGCCAGCAGCTTAGGGGCCCTTAGCGGGGGGGCGAGCGATGAGCAGTTCTTC. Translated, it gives CASSLGALSGGASDEQFF.

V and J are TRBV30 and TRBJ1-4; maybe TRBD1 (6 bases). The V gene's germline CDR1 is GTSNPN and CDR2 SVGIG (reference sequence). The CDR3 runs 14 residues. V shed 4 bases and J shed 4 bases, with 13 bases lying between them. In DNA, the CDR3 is TGTGCCTGGACCCTGACAGGTTTTAATGAAAAACTGTTTTTT. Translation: CAWTLTGFNEKLFF.

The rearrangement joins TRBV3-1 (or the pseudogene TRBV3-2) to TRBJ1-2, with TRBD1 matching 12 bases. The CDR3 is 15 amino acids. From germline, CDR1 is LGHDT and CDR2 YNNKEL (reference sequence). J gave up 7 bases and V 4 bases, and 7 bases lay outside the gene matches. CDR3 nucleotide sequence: TGTGCCAGCAGCCGGGACGGGACAGGGGGCGGTGGCTACACCTTC. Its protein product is CASSRDGTGGGGYTF.

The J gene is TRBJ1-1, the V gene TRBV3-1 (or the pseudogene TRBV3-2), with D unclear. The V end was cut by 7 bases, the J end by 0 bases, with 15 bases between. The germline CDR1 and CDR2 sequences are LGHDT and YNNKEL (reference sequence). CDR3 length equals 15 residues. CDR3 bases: TGTGCCAGCACCAAAAGTACGGTCATGAACACTGAAGCTTTCTTT. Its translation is CASTKSTVMNTEAFF.

The CDR3 DNA sequence: TGTGCCACCAGTGATCGGACAGGAACAGATACGCAGTATTTT. Translating it yields CATSDRTGTDTQYF. This chain links TRBV24-1 with TRBJ2-3, with TRBD1 matching 7 bases. Germline CDR1 is KGHDR and CDR2 is SFDVKD. V was clipped by 3 bases and J by 3 bases; unmatched bases: 2. The CDR3 is made up of 14 amino acids.

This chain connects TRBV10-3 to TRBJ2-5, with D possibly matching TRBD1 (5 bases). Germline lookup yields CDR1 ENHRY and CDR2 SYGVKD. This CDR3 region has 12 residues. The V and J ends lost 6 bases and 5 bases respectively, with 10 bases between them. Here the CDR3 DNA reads TGTGCCATCAGCCCCTGGGGCGAGACCCAGTACTTC. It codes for CAISPWGETQYF.

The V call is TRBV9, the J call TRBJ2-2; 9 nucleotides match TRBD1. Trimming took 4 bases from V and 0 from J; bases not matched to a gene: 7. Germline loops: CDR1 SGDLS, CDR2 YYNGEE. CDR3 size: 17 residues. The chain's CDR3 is CASSLMTGGSNTGELFF. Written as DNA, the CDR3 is TGTGCCAGCAGCCTAATGACAGGGGGATCGAACACCGGGGAGCTGTTTTTT.

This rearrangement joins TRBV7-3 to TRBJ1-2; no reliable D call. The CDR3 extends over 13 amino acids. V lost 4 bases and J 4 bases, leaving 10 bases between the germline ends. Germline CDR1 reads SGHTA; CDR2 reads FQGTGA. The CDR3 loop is CASSSAQVYGYTF. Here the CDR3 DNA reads TGTGCCAGCAGCTCTGCTCAGGTCTATGGCTACACCTTC.

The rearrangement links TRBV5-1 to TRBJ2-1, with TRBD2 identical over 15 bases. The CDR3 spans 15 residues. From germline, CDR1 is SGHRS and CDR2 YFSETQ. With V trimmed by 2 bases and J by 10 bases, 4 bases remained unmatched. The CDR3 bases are TGCGCCAGCAGCTTCCTCGGGACTAGCGGGGGGGAGCAGTTCTTC. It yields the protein CASSFLGTSGGEQFF.